The clone carrying this TCR beta chain was observed a handful of times. What it binds is unknown. This specimen belongs to a study of Graves' ophthalmopathy and Graves' hyperthyroidism. General study results and limits: Blood also held most thyroid clonotypes expanded above 0.001 frequency.

The authors amplified TCR beta CDR3 regions, and they did so from RNA transcripts for repertoire sequencing. In the first round, RT-PCR was carried out with HTBI primers, and a multiplex PCR formed the second round. TCRdb reprocessed the multiplex PCR reads via MiXCR and lists one record per CDR3 protein. Here the sample spans roughly 480,000 distinct CDR3 sequences, approximately 15% being singletons. The sequenced sample was blood. The sequence derives from a woman aged 25 to 39 with Graves' ophthalmopathy.

The CDR3 loop is CASRSGTSGGSDQETQYF. The DNA for the CDR3 is TGTGCCAGCAGGAGCGGGACTAGCGGGGGTTCTGATCAAGAGACCCAGTACTTC. The chain joins TRBV28 to TRBJ2-5; 14 positions match TRBD2. Germline assignment: CDR1 MDHEN and CDR2 SYDVKM. V was clipped by 6 bases and J by 2 bases; unmatched bases: 11. CDR3 length: 18 residues.